Listed below are T cell receptor beta chains from one sample, sequenced in a study of cytomegalovirus exposure and HLA in healthy donors. Assay used: immunoSEQ multiplex PCR; TCRdb lists only in-frame clones, some missing. Here the sample spans some 150,000 clones, around 78% being singletons. The sample was PBMCs. All receptors derive from a woman aged 25 to 39 in good health and CMV-seropositive. CDR3s include the opening cysteine and the closing phenylalanine or tryptophan. The D gene is left open where the match is weak.

TRBD1	TRBV29-1	TRBJ1-1	CSVGGTGGPPGAFF
-	TRBV11-2	TRBJ1-6	CASSLMTGGNSPLHF
-	TRBV30	TRBJ2-1	CAWSVSGNEQFF
-	TRBV10-3	TRBJ2-7	CAISEKGRGSYEQYF
TRBD2	TRBV5-1	TRBJ2-1	CASSLGRGGPVNEQFF
TRBD1	TRBV2	TRBJ1-5	CASASRDSGYNQPQHF
-	TRBV2	TRBJ1-1	CASRSQYTEAFF
TRBD1	TRBV28	TRBJ1-4	CASSYPLTGRSNEKLFF
-	TRBV6-1	TRBJ1-1	CASSNLGGSTEAFF
-	TRBV2	TRBJ1-1	CASSGEHTEAFF
-	TRBV2	TRBJ1-1	CASSVQSTEAFF
-	TRBV4-1	TRBJ1-5	CASSHAGQNNQPQHF
TRBD1	TRBV5-6	TRBJ2-5	CASSLGQGTFQETQYF
-	TRBV7-6	TRBJ1-2	CASSFGFTGLYGYTF
-	TRBV5-1	TRBJ2-5	CASRVGTGETQYF
TRBD2	TRBV10-3	TRBJ2-7	CAISDPGLAGVWAYEQYF
-	TRBV9	TRBJ2-1	CASSGSPYNEQFF
-	TRBV29-1	TRBJ1-5	CSVQGAGNQPQHF
-	TRBV28	TRBJ1-5	CASSLPTGDVQPQHF
-	TRBV30	TRBJ2-3	CAWNQGAWGVRYF
-	TRBV4-3	TRBJ1-1	CASSQAPQGEAFF
TRBD2	TRBV6-1	TRBJ2-1	CASSELTSGNEQFF
-	TRBV6-6	TRBJ1-1	CASSYSFQDTEAFF
TRBD1	TRBV28	TRBJ1-4	CASRDQDRGHEKLFF
TRBD1	TRBV5-1	TRBJ1-1	CASSGNYRGNTEAFF
TRBD2	TRBV7-8	TRBJ2-1	CASSLISSLVGGRVDEQFF
-	TRBV10-1	TRBJ2-3	CASRSGTSSDTQYF
TRBD2	TRBV9	TRBJ2-5	CASSVGGGRGETQYF
-	TRBV30	TRBJ2-5	CAWSVLGETQYF
TRBD2	TRBV5-1	TRBJ2-3	CASSLPSGGGADTQYF
TRBD2	TRBV6-4	TRBJ2-3	CASSASSGGTDTQYF
TRBD2	TRBV9	TRBJ2-5	CASSVGGLAGVETQYF
TRBD1	TRBV4-3	TRBJ2-7	CASSPRTGSYEQYF
-	TRBV11-2	TRBJ1-5	CASSLVAGLGQPQHF
TRBD2	TRBV9	TRBJ2-5	CASSVGLAGGPETQYF
-	TRBV9	TRBJ2-7	CASSVEADIYYEQYF
TRBD1	TRBV2	TRBJ1-2	CASSRQGRNYGYTF
-	TRBV7-9	TRBJ1-2	CASSPRRGSEANYGYTF
-	TRBV12-5	TRBJ2-5	CASGLFQGETQYF
-	TRBV7-9	TRBJ1-1	CASSLPIGVMNTEAFF
TRBD2	TRBV27	TRBJ2-3	CASTPGLAGGTDTQYF
TRBD1	TRBV19	TRBJ2-7	CASSIGQGASIYEQYF
TRBD1	TRBV15	TRBJ1-4	CATSRPTGVDSNEKLFF
-	TRBV19	TRBJ2-5	CASSLGGKETQYF
-	TRBV27	TRBJ1-2	CASSLSGHNGYTF
-	TRBV5-6	TRBJ1-1	CASSEPFNTEAFF
-	TRBV5-1	TRBJ1-6	CASPARTVTNSPLHF
-	TRBV5-1	TRBJ2-3	CASSYNRYTQYF